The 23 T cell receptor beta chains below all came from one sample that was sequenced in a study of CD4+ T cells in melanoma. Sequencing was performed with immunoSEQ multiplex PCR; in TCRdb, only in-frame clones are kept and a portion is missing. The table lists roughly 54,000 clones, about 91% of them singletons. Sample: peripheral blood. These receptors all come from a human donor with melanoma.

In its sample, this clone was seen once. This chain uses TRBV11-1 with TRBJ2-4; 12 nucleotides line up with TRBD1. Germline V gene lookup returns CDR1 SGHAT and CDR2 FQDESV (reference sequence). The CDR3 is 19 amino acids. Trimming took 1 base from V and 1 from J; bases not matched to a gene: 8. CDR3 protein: CASSLGGQGAAGAKNIQYF. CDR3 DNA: TGTGCCAGCAGCTTAGGGGGACAGGGGGCTGCTGGGGCCAAAAACATTCAGTACTTC.

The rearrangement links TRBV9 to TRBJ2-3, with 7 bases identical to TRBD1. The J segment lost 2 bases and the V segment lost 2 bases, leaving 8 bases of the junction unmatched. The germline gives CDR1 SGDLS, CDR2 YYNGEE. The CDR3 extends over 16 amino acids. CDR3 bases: TGTGCCAGCAGCGTTGAAGGGGGCGCCTACACAGATACGCAGTATTTT. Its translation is CASSVEGGAYTDTQYF.

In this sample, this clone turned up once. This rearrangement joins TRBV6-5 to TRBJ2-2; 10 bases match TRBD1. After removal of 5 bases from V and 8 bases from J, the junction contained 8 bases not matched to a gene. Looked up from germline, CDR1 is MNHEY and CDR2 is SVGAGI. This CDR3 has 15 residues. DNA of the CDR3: TGTGCCAGCAGTAAAGGGACAGGGGTCCCGGGGGAGCTGTTTTTT. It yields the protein CASSKGTGVPGELFF.

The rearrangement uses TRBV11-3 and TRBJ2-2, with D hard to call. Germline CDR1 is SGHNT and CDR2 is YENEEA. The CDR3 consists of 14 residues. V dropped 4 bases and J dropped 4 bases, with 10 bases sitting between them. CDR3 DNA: TGTGCCAGCAGCTCTCAAGACTCCACCGGGGAGCTGTTTTTT. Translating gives CASSSQDSTGELFF.

CDR3 sequence (DNA): TGTGCCAGCAGGCACCGGGGGGGCGGGTACAATGAGCAGTTCTTC. Translated, it gives CASRHRGGGYNEQFF. The chain employs TRBV2 and TRBJ2-1, with 8 nucleotides matching TRBD2. After removal of 6 bases from V and 4 bases from J, the junction contained 8 bases not matched to a gene. From germline, CDR1 is SNHLY and CDR2 FYNNEI. The CDR3 consists of 15 residues.

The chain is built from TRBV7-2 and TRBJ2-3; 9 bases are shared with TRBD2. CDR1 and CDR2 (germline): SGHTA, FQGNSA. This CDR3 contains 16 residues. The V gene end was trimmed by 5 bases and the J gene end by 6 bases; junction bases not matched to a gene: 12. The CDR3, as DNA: TGTGCCAGCAGCCTCGGCGGCGGGGGGGTGTCGGATACGCAGTATTTT. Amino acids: CASSLGGGGVSDTQYF.

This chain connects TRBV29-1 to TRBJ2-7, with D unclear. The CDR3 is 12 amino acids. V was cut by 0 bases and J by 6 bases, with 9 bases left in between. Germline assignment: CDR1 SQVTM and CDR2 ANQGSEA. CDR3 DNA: TGCAGCGTTGAAGATTCTTATAGCGAGCAGTACTTC. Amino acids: CSVEDSYSEQYF.

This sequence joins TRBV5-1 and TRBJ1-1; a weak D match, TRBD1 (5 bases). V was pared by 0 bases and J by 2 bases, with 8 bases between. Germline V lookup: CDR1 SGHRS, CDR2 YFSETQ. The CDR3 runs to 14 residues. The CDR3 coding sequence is TGCGCCAGCAGCTTGGGACAGCAAAACACTGAAGCTTTCTTT. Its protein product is CASSLGQQNTEAFF.

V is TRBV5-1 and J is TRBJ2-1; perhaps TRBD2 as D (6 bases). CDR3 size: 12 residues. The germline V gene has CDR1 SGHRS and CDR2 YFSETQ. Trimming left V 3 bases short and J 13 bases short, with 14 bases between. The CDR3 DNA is TGCGCCAGCAGCTCTGGAGGGCTGGACCAGTTCTTC. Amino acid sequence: CASSSGGLDQFF.

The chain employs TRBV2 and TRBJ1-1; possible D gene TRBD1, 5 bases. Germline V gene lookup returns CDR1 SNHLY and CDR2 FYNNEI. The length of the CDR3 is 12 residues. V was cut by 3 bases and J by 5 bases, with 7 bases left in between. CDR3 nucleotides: TGTGCCAGCAGTGAGGGGGGAACTGAAGCTTTCTTT. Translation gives CASSEGGTEAFF.

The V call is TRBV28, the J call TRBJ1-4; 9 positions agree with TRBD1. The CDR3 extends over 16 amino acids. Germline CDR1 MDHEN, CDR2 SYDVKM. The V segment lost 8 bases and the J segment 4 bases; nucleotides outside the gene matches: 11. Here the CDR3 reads CASGTGTGPGNEKLFF. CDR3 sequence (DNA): TGTGCCAGCGGGACTGGGACAGGGCCCGGTAATGAAAAACTGTTTTTT.

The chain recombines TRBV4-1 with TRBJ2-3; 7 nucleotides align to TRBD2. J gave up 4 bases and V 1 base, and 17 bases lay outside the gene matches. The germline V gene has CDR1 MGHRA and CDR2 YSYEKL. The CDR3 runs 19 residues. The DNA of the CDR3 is TGCGCCAGCAGCCAAGGGGGCAGCGGGGCTCTTTCATGGGCAGATACGCAGTATTTT. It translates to CASSQGGSGALSWADTQYF.

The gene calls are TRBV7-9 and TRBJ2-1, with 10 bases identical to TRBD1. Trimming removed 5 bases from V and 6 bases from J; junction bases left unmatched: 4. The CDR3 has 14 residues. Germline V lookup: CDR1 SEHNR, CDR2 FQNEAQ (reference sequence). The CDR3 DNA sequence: TGTGCCAGCAGCACACGACAGGGGGCCAATGAGCAGTTCTTC. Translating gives CASSTRQGANEQFF.

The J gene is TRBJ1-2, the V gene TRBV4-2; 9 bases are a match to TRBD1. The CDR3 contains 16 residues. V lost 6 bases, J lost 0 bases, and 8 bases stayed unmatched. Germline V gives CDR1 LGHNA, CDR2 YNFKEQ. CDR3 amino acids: CASSQAGQGANYGYTF. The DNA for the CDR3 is TGTGCCAGCAGTCAGGCGGGACAGGGAGCTAACTATGGCTACACCTTC.

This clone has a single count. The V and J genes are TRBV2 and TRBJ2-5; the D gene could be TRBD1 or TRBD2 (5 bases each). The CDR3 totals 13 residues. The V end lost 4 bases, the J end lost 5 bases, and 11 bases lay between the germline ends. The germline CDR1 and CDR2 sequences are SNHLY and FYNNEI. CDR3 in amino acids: CASSVGERETQYF. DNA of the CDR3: TGTGCCAGCAGTGTGGGGGAGAGGGAGACCCAGTACTTC.

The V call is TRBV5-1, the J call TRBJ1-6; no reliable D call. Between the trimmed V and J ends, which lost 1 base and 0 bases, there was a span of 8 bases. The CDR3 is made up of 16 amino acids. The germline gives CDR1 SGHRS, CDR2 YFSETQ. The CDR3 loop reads CASSLRESSYNSPLHF. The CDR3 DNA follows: TGCGCCAGCAGCTTGAGGGAGAGCTCCTATAATTCACCCCTCCACTTT.

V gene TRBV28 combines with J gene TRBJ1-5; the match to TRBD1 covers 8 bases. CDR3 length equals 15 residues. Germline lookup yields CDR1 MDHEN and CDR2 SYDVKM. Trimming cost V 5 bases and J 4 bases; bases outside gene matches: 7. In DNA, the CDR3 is TGTGCCAGCAGTCAAGGACAGGGCCGGAATCAGCCCCAGCATTTT. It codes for CASSQGQGRNQPQHF.

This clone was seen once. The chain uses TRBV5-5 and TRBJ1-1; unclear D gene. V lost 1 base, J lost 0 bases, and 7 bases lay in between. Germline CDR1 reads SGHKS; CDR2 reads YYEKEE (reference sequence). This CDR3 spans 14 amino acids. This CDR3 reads CASSLNGMNTEAFF. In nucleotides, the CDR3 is TGTGCCAGCAGCTTGAACGGAATGAACACTGAAGCTTTCTTT.

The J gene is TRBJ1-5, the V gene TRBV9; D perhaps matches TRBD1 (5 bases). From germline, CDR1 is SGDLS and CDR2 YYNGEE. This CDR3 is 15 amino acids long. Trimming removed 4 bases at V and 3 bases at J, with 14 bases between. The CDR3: CASSPLGDSNQPQHF. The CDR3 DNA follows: TGTGCCAGCAGCCCTTTAGGGGACTCCAATCAGCCCCAGCATTTT.

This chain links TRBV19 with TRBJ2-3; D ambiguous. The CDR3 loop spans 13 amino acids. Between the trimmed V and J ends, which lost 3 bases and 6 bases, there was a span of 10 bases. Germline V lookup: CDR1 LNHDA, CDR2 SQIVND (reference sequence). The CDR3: CASSIHFRDTQYF. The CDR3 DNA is TGTGCCAGTAGTATTCACTTTCGGGATACGCAGTATTTT.

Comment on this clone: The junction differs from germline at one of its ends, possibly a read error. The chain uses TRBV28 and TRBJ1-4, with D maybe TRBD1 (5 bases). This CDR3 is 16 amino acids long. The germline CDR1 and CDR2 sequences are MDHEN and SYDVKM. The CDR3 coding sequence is TGTGCCAGCAGCCCCCTCGACGGGGCGACTAGTGAAAAACTGTTTTTT. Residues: CASSPLDGATSEKLFF. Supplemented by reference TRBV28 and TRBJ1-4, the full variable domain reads DVKVTQSSRYLVKRTGEKVFLECVQDMDHENMFWYRQDPGLGLRLIYFSYDVKMKEKGDIPEGYSVSREKKERFSLILESASTNQTSMYLCASSPLDGATSEKLFFGSGTQLSVL.

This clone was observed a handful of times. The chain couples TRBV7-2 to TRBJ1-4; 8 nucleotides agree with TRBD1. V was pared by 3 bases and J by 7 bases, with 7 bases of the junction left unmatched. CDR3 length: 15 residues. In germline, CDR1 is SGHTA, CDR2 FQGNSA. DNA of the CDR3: TGTGCCAGCAGCTTCTTTGCAGGGGGCCGTGAAAAACTGTTTTTT. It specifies CASSFFAGGREKLFF.

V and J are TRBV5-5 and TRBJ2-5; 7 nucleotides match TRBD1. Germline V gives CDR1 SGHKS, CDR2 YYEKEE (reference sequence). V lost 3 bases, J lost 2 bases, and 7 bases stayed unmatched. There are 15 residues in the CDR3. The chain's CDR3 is CASSSGTAWQETQYF. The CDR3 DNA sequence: TGTGCCAGCAGCTCCGGGACAGCGTGGCAAGAGACCCAGTACTTC.